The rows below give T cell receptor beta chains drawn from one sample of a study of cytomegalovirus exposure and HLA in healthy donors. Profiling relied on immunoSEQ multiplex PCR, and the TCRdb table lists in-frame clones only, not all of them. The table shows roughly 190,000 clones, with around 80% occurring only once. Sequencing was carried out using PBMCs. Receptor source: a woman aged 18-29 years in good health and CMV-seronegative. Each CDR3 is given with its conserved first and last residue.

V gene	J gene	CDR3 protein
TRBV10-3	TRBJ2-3	CAISPPRDTQYF
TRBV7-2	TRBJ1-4	CASSFPRERDEKLFF
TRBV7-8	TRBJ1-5	CASSLASDPKPQHF
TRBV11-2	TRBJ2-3	CASSALAIIQGTDTQYF
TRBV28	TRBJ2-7	CASSVRDSPYEQYF
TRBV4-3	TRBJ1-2	CASSQEAGTNYGYTF
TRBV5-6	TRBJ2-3	CASSEGLASTDTQYF
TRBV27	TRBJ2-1	CASTSAGPASYNEQFF
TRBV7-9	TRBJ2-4	CASSPGQGDKNIQYF
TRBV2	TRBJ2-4	CASSPLTGSPNIQYF
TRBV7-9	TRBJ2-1	CASSFFQKNEQFF
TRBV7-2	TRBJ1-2	CASSLRVRQNYGYTF
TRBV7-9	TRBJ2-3	CASGWTANTDTQYF
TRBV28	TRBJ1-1	CASSLGFGWSTEAFF
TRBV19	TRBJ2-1	CASENSGTSGHNEQFF
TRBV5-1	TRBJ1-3	CASSLLQGPGNTIYF
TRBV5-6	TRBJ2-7	CASSFVQAREQYF
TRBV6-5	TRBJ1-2	CASSPNPQSSPTYF
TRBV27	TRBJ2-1	CASRGVTGGWGANEQFF
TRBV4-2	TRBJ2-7	CASSHYSPGLVIYEQYF
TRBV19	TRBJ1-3	CASWGWVNGNTIYF
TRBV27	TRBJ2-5	CASSLSQGAWETQYF
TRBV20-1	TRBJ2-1	CSATRVEQFF
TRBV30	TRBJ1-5	CAWSARYGRPNQPQHF
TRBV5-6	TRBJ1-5	CASSHWEGEGGNQPQHF
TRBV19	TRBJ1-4	CASRDRGQTNEKLFF
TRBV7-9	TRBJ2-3	CSSSFLQLGETDTQYF
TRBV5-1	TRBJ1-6	CASSLAGQANSPLHF
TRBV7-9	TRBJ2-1	CASSPDSLFYNEQFF
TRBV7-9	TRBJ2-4	CASSPIFGGDIQYF
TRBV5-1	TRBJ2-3	CASSLGAGLSTDTQYF
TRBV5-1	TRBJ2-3	CASSLSSGRAPGQQYF
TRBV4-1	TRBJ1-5	CASSQDLGRRGLNQPQHF
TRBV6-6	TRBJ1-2	CASTSTGWGYTF
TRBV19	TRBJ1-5	CASREGQINQPQHF
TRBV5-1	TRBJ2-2	CASSLEVIGQGATGELFF
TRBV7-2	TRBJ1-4	CASSLPGDEKLFF
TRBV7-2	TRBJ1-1	CASSLGGGTHTEAFF
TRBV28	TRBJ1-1	CASRIGGQKNTEAFF
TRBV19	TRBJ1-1	CASSRGRTVNTEAFF
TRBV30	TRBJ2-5	CAWNSGIAETQYF
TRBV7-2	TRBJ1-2	CASSLDSPNYGYTF
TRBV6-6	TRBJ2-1	CASRPGQGSSYNEQFF
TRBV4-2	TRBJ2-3	CASSQRPLATSTDTQYF
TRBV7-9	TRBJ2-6	CASSSNRGHSSGANVLTF
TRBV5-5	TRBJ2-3	CASSKGQTSGGTDTQYF
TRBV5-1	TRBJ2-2	CASSLDVRNTGELFF
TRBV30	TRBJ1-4	CAWSRQGAALGEKLFF
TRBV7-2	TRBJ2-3	CASSAYTDTQYF
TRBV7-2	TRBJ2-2	CASSPRGTSGRTGELFF
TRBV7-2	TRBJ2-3	CASSLAGMPEDTQYF
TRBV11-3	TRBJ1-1	CASSLDRFGRTEAFF
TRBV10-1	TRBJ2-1	CASSESRPGSYNEQFF
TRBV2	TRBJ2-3	CASIRLAASTDTQYF
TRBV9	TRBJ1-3	CASSVGGQGGSGNTIYF